Each of the 32 T cell receptor beta chains below was sequenced from the same sample in a study of T cell responses to AZD1222 COVID-19 vaccine. Profiled with immunoSEQ multiplex PCR; TCRdb holds only in-frame clones, not every one. The data show about 120,000 clones, around 84% seen once. This material consisted of peripheral blood, taken on day 0 of AZD1222 vaccination. The receptors come from an adult in good health.

V is TRBV7-6 and J is TRBJ1-1; TRBD1 matches 9 bases. V shed 3 bases, J shed 4 bases, and the junction held 9 bases outside the gene matches. Germline V lookup: CDR1 SGHVS, CDR2 FNYEAQ. The CDR3 has 16 amino acids. CDR3 sequence (DNA): TGTGCCAGCAGCTTGAGCGCGGGACAGGGTGGCACTGAAGCTTTCTTT. Amino acids: CASSLSAGQGGTEAFF.

The genes are TRBV28 and TRBJ1-2; TRBD1 agrees at 7 bases. Germline-derived CDR1 and CDR2 are MDHEN and SYDVKM. Unmatched junction bases numbered 2, after V lost 6 bases and J lost 7 bases. The CDR3 is 11 amino acids. The CDR3 DNA is TGTGCCAGCAGCCGGACAGGTGGCTACACCTTC. It codes for CASSRTGGYTF.

This chain uses TRBV12-5 with TRBJ2-3; D is unresolved. Per the germline V gene, CDR1 is LGHNT and CDR2 is FRNRAP. V shed 3 bases and J shed 0 bases, with 7 bases lying between them. The CDR3 contains 14 residues. The DNA of the CDR3 is TGTGCTAGTGGTTTTGCCGAGAGCACAGATACGCAGTATTTT. Its protein is CASGFAESTDTQYF.

V usage is TRBV28 and J usage is TRBJ1-1; D is possibly TRBD1 (5 bases). The V gene lost 5 bases and the J gene lost 4 bases, with 11 bases spanning the gap. The germline gives CDR1 MDHEN, CDR2 SYDVKM. The CDR3 consists of 13 residues. DNA of the CDR3: TGTGCCAGCAGTCACGACACAGGCACTGAAGCTTTCTTT. Amino acid sequence: CASSHDTGTEAFF. Complete variable domain (other parts from reference TRBV28 and TRBJ1-1): DVKVTQSSRYLVKRTGEKVFLECVQDMDHENMFWYRQDPGLGLRLIYFSYDVKMKEKGDIPEGYSVSREKKERFSLILESASTNQTSMYLCASSHDTGTEAFFGQGTRLTVV.

The chain combines TRBV7-9 with TRBJ2-1; 12 bases fit TRBD2. Germline lookup yields CDR1 SEHNR and CDR2 FQNEAQ (reference sequence). The CDR3 sequence is 19 residues long. V gave up 3 bases and J gave up 7 bases; unmatched junction bases: 16. CDR3 loop: CASSFDPTKLAGGLNEQFF. The CDR3 bases are TGTGCCAGCAGCTTTGACCCCACGAAACTAGCGGGAGGTTTGAATGAGCAGTTCTTC.

This sequence joins TRBV2 and TRBJ2-1; 7 nucleotides agree with TRBD2. Unmatched junction bases numbered 10, after V lost 7 bases and J lost 7 bases. This CDR3 has 14 residues. Per the germline V gene, CDR1 is SNHLY and CDR2 is FYNNEI. The CDR3 DNA sequence: TGTGCCAGCATGGGGGGAGGGCCTTTGAATGAGCAGTTCTTC. Its translation is CASMGGGPLNEQFF.

This rearrangement joins TRBV6-5 to TRBJ1-5; the D gene is possibly TRBD1 (6 bases). Germline CDR1 is MNHEY and CDR2 is SVGAGI. V was shortened by 0 bases and J by 7 bases, with 10 bases between the two germline ends. The CDR3 consists of 14 residues. The CDR3 sequence: CASSYSTGTQPQHF. The CDR3 DNA reads TGTGCCAGCAGTTACTCGACAGGAACACAGCCCCAGCATTTT.

This chain connects TRBV7-8 to TRBJ2-1, with D uncertain. V lost 1 base, J lost 7 bases, and 17 bases lay in between. The CDR3 sequence is 16 residues long. The germline V gene encodes CDR1 SGHVS and CDR2 FQNEAQ. Written as DNA, the CDR3 is TGTGCCAGCAGCTTAGATGGCATCCCGGTCAATAATGAGCAGTTCTTC. This sequence encodes CASSLDGIPVNNEQFF.

The rearrangement joins TRBV3-1 (or the pseudogene TRBV3-2) to TRBJ2-7; D might be TRBD1 (6 bases). In germline, CDR1 is LGHDT, CDR2 YNNKEL (reference sequence). CDR3 size: 15 residues. Trimming removed 3 bases at V and 9 bases at J, with 21 bases between. The CDR3 protein is CASSQRTDFSTRQYF. The CDR3 DNA follows: TGTGCCAGCAGCCAGAGGACAGACTTTTCTACGAGGCAGTACTTC.

This chain uses TRBV28 with TRBJ1-4, with 7 positions matching TRBD1. This CDR3 spans 15 amino acids. CDR1 and CDR2 (germline): MDHEN, SYDVKM. V trimming: 4 bases; J trimming: 3 bases; junction bases outside the gene matches: 5. CDR3 in amino acids: CASSSQGSANEKLFF. In DNA, the CDR3 is TGTGCCAGCAGTTCACAGGGGTCAGCTAATGAAAAACTGTTTTTT.

This sequence joins TRBV6-2 or TRBV6-3 and TRBJ1-2; D unclear. There are 12 residues in the CDR3. Trimming pared 5 bases from V and 5 bases from J, leaving 9 bases between. CDR1 and CDR2 (germline): MNHEY, SVGEGT. The CDR3 sequence: CASSQPGYGYTF. The CDR3 DNA is TGTGCCAGCAGTCAGCCTGGGTATGGCTACACCTTC.

The chain recombines TRBV6-2 or TRBV6-3 with TRBJ2-2, with D uncertain. The CDR3 totals 14 residues. V was shortened by 5 bases and J by 1 base, with 8 bases between the two germline ends. Germline CDR1 MNHEY, CDR2 SVGEGT. CDR3 in DNA: TGTGCCAGCAGTGCAAATTGGAACACCGGGGAGCTGTTTTTT. It translates to CASSANWNTGELFF.

The chain employs TRBV5-4 and TRBJ2-3; D is undetermined. Germline V CDR1 and CDR2: SGHNT, YYREEE (reference sequence). Trimming took off 4 bases at V and 0 bases at J, with 12 bases between the two ends. The CDR3 length is 15 residues. CDR3 residues: CASSPDGSSTDTQYF. As DNA, the CDR3 is TGTGCCAGCAGCCCGGACGGATCTAGCACAGATACGCAGTATTTT.

The V gene is TRBV5-6, the J gene TRBJ1-2; possibly TRBD1 for D (5 bases). Between the trimmed V and J ends, which lost 1 base and 7 bases, there was a span of 8 bases. The CDR3 is 12 residues long. The germline gives CDR1 SGHDT, CDR2 YYEEEE. CDR3 DNA sequence: TGTGCCAGCAGCTTGTTTCAGGGTGGCTACACCTTC. Its translation is CASSLFQGGYTF.

The J gene is TRBJ2-1, the V gene TRBV5-1, with TRBD2 matching over 8 bases. Germline assignment: CDR1 SGHRS and CDR2 YFSETQ. This CDR3 has 15 amino acids. Trimming cost V 3 bases and J 2 bases; bases outside gene matches: 4. The DNA for the CDR3 is TGCGCCAGCAGCTCCGGGACTAGTCCCTACAATGAGCAGTTCTTC. It codes for CASSSGTSPYNEQFF.

The gene calls are TRBV11-3 and TRBJ2-5, with a tentative D call TRBD1 (7 bases). The CDR3 covers 13 residues. From germline, CDR1 is SGHNT and CDR2 YENEEA. Trimming removed 3 bases from V and 4 bases from J, with 9 bases in between. CDR3 sequence (DNA): TGTGCCAGCAGCTTCAGGGGGGTAGAGACCCAGTACTTC. Amino acids: CASSFRGVETQYF.

Only one count was recorded for this clone. The chain couples TRBV10-2 to TRBJ1-1; D unresolved. The germline V and J ends were trimmed by 10 bases and 8 bases, with 20 bases remaining between them. The CDR3 loop spans 13 amino acids. Germline loops: CDR1 WSHSY, CDR2 SAAADI. CDR3 nucleotide sequence: TGCGCCATCCGGCCGGGCACCTTCAAAGAAGCTTTCTTT. Protein sequence: CAIRPGTFKEAFF.

V is TRBV10-3 and J is TRBJ1-1; D may be TRBD1 (5 bases). Trimming cost V 10 bases and J 10 bases, with 22 bases left between them. CDR1 ENHRY and CDR2 SYGVKD come from the germline V gene. The CDR3 is 13 residues long. CDR3 sequence reads: CATDEGQGPRAFF. The CDR3 DNA follows: TGTGCCACCGATGAGGGCCAGGGCCCGCGAGCTTTCTTT.

This chain uses TRBV6-5 with TRBJ1-6; TRBD1 aligns across 8 bases. This CDR3 contains 14 residues. The germline CDR1 and CDR2 sequences are MNHEY and SVGAGI. Trimming removed 6 bases from V and 6 bases from J; junction bases left unmatched: 4. As DNA, the CDR3 is TGTGCCAGCAGCGGACAGGGTAGTAATTCACCCCTCCACTTT. Its translation: CASSGQGSNSPLHF.

The rearrangement joins TRBV7-2 to TRBJ1-6, with 9 nucleotides matching TRBD1. J was trimmed by 6 bases and V by 4 bases; bases with no gene match: 10. Germline loops: CDR1 SGHTA, CDR2 FQGNSA. CDR3 length: 17 residues. The CDR3 coding sequence is TGTGCCAGCAGCTCGGGGGGGACAGGGCCTTTTAATTCACCCCTCCACTTT. Its translation: CASSSGGTGPFNSPLHF. Supplemented by reference TRBV7-2 and TRBJ1-6, the full variable domain reads GAGVSQSPSNKVTEKGKDVELRCDPISGHTALYWYRQSLGQGLEFLIYFQGNSAPDKSGLPSDRFSAERTGGSVSTLTIQRTQQEDSAVYLCASSSGGTGPFNSPLHFGNGTRLTVT.

V usage is TRBV10-3 and J usage is TRBJ1-1, with D unclear. Looked up from germline, CDR1 is ENHRY and CDR2 is SYGVKD. The CDR3 is 17 residues long. Trimming took off 7 bases at V and 1 base at J, with 22 bases between the two ends. The CDR3 loop is CAITIREGGIGNTEAFF. DNA of the CDR3: TGTGCCATCACGATTCGGGAGGGAGGGATTGGGAACACTGAAGCTTTCTTT.

The V and J genes are TRBV7-4 and TRBJ1-5; a possible D gene is TRBD1 (5 bases). Trimming cost V 5 bases and J 0 bases, with 8 bases left between them. The CDR3 loop spans 14 amino acids. From germline, CDR1 is SGHVT and CDR2 SQSDAQ. The CDR3 sequence is CASSHRYSNQPQHF. CDR3 DNA sequence: TGTGCCAGCAGCCACAGGTATAGCAATCAGCCCCAGCATTTT.

The chain employs TRBV30 and TRBJ1-1, with D perhaps TRBD1 (5 bases). The CDR3 is 14 residues long. V lost 3 bases, J lost 1 base, and 12 bases lay in between. Germline V gene sequence: CDR1 GTSNPN, CDR2 SVGIG (reference sequence). CDR3 coding DNA: TGTGCCTGGAGAAGGGGCCTTACGAACACTGAAGCTTTCTTT. Its translation is CAWRRGLTNTEAFF.

The chain links TRBV6-6 to TRBJ1-2, with a tentative D call TRBD1 (5 bases). CDR3 size: 13 residues. V shed 6 bases and J shed 4 bases, with 12 bases lying between them. The germline V gene has CDR1 MNHNY and CDR2 SVGAGI (reference sequence). As DNA, the CDR3 is TGTGCCAGCAGCCCCGGGGCTAGCTATGGCTACACCTTC. This translates into CASSPGASYGYTF.

The rearrangement links TRBV5-6 to TRBJ2-1; D is unresolved. V dropped 0 bases and J dropped 0 bases, with 10 bases sitting between them. The CDR3 runs to 16 residues. CDR1 is SGHDT and CDR2 is YYEEEE in the germline V gene. The DNA of the CDR3 is TGTGCCAGCAGCTTGGGTTGGATCAGCTCCTACAATGAGCAGTTCTTC. Its protein is CASSLGWISSYNEQFF.

The chain has TRBV3-1 (or the pseudogene TRBV3-2) and TRBJ2-1; 14 bases are shared with TRBD2. CDR3 length equals 15 residues. The V gene end was trimmed by 4 bases and the J gene end by 9 bases; junction bases not matched to a gene: 5. Germline assignment: CDR1 LGHDT and CDR2 YNNKEL (reference sequence). CDR3 sequence reads: CASSLGLAGDPEQFF. In nucleotides, the CDR3 is TGTGCCAGCAGCCTGGGACTAGCGGGAGACCCTGAGCAGTTCTTC.

About this clone itself: One junction end disagrees with the germline gene, perhaps due to a read error. This sequence joins TRBV2 and TRBJ1-2; the D is unclear. From germline, CDR1 is SNHLY and CDR2 FYNNEI. The CDR3 runs 13 residues. CDR3 coding DNA: TGTGCCGGCAGAGAGGACGGAAACTATGGCTACACCTTC. Translating it yields CAGREDGNYGYTF.

The V gene is TRBV7-3, the J gene TRBJ1-1; D is unresolved. Germline V gene data show CDR1 as SGHTA and CDR2 as FQGTGA. The CDR3 has 13 residues. V was shortened by 5 bases and J by 3 bases, with 10 bases between the two germline ends. This CDR3 reads CASSQQRDTEAFF. The CDR3 DNA is TGTGCCAGCAGCCAACAGAGGGACACTGAAGCTTTCTTT.

V gene TRBV6-6 combines with J gene TRBJ1-2; 7 nucleotides agree with TRBD1. Germline trimming cut 6 bases from V and 2 bases from J; bases unmatched to any gene: 3. Germline V gene data show CDR1 as MNHNY and CDR2 as SVGAGI (reference sequence). This CDR3 is built from 13 residues. The CDR3 loop is CASSLDRNYGYTF. CDR3 nucleotides: TGTGCCAGCAGCCTGGACAGGAACTATGGCTACACCTTC.

The J gene is TRBJ1-5, the V gene TRBV3-1 (or the pseudogene TRBV3-2); tentative D call: TRBD1 (6 bases). Germline V CDR1 and CDR2: LGHDT, YNNKEL (reference sequence). Between the trimmed V and J ends, which lost 2 bases and 3 bases, there was a span of 11 bases. CDR3 length: 15 residues. CDR3 nucleotide sequence: TGTGCCAGCAGCCAAATGACAGGCAACAATCAGCCCCAGCATTTT. Protein sequence: CASSQMTGNNQPQHF.

The V and J genes are TRBV25-1 and TRBJ1-1; D not certain. Trimming removed 3 bases at V and 5 bases at J, with 10 bases between. Germline V gene lookup returns CDR1 MGHDK and CDR2 SYGVNS. This CDR3 region has 13 residues. The CDR3 nucleotides read TGTGCCAGCAGTGAGTTATGGGGTACTGAAGCTTTCTTT. It codes for CASSELWGTEAFF.

The rearrangement uses TRBV19 and TRBJ2-2, with D uncertain. Trimming pared 9 bases from V and 1 base from J, leaving 9 bases between. The germline gives CDR1 LNHDA, CDR2 SQIVND (reference sequence). The CDR3 extends over 13 amino acids. The CDR3 sequence is CASLGQNTGELFF. The CDR3 DNA sequence: TGTGCCAGCCTGGGCCAGAACACCGGGGAGCTGTTTTTT.